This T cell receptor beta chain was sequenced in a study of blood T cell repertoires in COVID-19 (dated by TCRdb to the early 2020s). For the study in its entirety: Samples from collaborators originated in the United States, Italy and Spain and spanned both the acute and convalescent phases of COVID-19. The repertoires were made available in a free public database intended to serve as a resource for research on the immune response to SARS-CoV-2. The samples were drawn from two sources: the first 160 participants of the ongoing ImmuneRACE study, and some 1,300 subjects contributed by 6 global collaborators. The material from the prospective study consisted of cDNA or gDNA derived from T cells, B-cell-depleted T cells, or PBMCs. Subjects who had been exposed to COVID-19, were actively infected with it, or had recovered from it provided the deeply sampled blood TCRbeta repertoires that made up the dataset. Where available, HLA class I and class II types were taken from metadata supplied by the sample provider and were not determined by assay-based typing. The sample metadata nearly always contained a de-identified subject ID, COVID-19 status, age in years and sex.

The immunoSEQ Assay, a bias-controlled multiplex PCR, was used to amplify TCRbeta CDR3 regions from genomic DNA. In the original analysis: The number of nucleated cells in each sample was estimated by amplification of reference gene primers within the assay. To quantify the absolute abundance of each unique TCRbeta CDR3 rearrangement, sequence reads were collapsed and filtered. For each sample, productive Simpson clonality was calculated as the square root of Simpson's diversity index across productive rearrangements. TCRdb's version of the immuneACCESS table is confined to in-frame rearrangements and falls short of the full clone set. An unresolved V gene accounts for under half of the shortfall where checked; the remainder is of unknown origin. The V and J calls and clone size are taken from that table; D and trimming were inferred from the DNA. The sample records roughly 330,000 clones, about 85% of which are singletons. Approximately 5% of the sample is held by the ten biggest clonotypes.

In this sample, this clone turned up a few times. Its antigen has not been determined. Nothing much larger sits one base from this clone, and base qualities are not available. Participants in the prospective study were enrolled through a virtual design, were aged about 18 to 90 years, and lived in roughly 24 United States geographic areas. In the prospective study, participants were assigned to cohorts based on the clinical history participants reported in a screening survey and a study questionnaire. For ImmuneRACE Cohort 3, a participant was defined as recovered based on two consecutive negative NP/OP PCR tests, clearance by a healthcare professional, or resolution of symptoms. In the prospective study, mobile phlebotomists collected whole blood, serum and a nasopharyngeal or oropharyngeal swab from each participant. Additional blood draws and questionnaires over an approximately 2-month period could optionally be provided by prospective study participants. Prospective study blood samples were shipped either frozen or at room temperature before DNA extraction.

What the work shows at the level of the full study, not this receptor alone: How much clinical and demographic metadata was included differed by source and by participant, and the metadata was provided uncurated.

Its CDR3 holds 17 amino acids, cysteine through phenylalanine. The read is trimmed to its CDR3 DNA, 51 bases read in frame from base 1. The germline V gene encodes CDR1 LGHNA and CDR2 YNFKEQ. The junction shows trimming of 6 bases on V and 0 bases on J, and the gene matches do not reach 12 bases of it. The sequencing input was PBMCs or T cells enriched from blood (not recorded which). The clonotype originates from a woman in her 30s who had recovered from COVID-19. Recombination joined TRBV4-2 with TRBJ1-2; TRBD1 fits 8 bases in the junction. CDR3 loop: CASSPQQGGRTNYGYTF. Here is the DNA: TGTGCCAGCAGTCCCCAACAGGGGGGACGGACTAACTATGGCTACACCTTC.